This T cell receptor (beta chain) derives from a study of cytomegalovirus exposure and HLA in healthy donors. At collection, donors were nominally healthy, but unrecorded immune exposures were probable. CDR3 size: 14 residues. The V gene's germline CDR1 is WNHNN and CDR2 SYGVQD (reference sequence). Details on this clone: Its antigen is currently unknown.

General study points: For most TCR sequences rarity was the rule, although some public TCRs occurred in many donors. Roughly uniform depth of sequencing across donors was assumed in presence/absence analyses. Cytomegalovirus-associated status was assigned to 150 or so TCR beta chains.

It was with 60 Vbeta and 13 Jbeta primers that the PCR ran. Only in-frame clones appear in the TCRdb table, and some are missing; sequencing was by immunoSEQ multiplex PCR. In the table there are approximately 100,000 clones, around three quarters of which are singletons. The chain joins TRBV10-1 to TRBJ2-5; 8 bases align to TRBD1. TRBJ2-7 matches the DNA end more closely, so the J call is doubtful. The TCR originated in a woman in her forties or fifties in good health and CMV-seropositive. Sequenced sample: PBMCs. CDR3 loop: CASRGGTGPYEQYF. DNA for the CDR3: TGCGCCAGCAGGGGCGGGACAGGCCCTTACGAGCAGTACTTC.